This TCR beta chain was sequenced during a study of blood T cell repertoires in COVID-19. Study in general: PBMCs, B-cell-depleted T cells, or T cells were the source of the cDNA or gDNA that made up the material.

Profiled with immunoSEQ multiplex PCR; TCRdb holds only in-frame clones, not every one. The data contain approximately 170,000 clones, less than 90% of them singletons. Germline CDR1 WNHNN, CDR2 SYGVQD (reference sequence). This CDR3 has 13 amino acids. V shed 6 bases and J 4 bases; nucleotides not matched to a gene: 5. The chain employs TRBV10-1 and TRBJ1-2; 7 bases line up with TRBD1. This receptor was identified in a woman in her seventies with acute or convalescent COVID-19. Material for sequencing was peripheral blood. The CDR3 spells CASSPDRFYGYTF. CDR3 coding DNA: TGCGCCAGCAGCCCGGACAGGTTCTATGGCTACACCTTC.